A selection of T cell receptor gamma chains follows, all from one sample in a study of Vδ1+ human thymocytes. TCRdb re-processed the multiplex PCR reads using CATT. The table shows approximately 25,000 gamma-chain clones, with roughly a fifth occurring only once. Material: Vdelta1+ gamma-delta thymocytes from the thymus. These receptors were collected from a boy under two years old who had congenital heart surgery. The CDR3 runs from the conserved cysteine through the conserved F or W. Clone size is given for some rows only: seen once, a few or many times, or a class if the clone is expanded.

-	TRGV2	TRGJP2	TGTGCCACCTGGGACGACGATGGGGGTAGTGATTGGATCAAGACGTTT	CATWDDDGGSDWIKTF
-	TRGV9	TRGJ1/TRGJ2	TGTGCCTTGTGGGAGGCGGAATTTTATTATAAGAAACTCTTT	CALWEAEFYYKKLF
medium-sized	TRGV3	TRGJ1/TRGJ2	TGTGCCACCTGGGACAGGCCTCATTATAAGAAACTCTTT	CATWDRPHYKKLF
few	TRGV9	TRGJ1/TRGJ2	TGTGCCTTGTGGGAGGTGAAGTTGGAGAAACTCTTT	CALWEVKLEKLF
once	TRGV4	TRGJP1	TGTGCCACCTGGGATGGCGGGGATACCACTGGTTGGTTCAAGATATTT	CATWDGGDTTGWFKIF
few	TRGV9	TRGJP2	TGTGCCTTGTGGGAGCCTAACCTTAGTGATTGGATCAAGACGTTT	CALWEPNLSDWIKTF
-	TRGV9	TRGJ1/TRGJ2	TGTGCCTTGTGGGAGCCCGCAGAAGATAAGAAACTCTTT	CALWEPAEDKKLF
medium-sized	TRGV5	TRGJ1/TRGJ2	TGTGCCACCTGGGACAGGCGAGATTATAAGAAACTCTTT	CATWDRRDYKKLF
few	TRGV9	TRGJ1/TRGJ2	TGTGCCTTGTGGGAAGGGGTGAAGAAACTCTTT	CALWEGVKKLF
few	TRGV3	TRGJP2	TGTGCCACCTGGGACAGGCCAGGGGATTGGATCAAGACGTTT	CATWDRPGDWIKTF
few	TRGV4	TRGJ1/TRGJ2	TGTGCCACCTGGGATGAAGCCCCTAGGGATTATTATAAGAAACTCTTT	CATWDEAPRDYYKKLF
-	TRGV3	TRGJ1/TRGJ2	TGTGCCACCTGGGATCACGATTATAAGAAACTCTTT	CATWDHDYKKLF
-	TRGV4	TRGJP1	TGTGCCACCTGGGATGGGGATTCTGGTTGGTTCAAGATATTT	CATWDGDSGWFKIF
-	TRGV4	TRGJP2	TGTGCCACCTGGGATGGTTGGGGTAGTGATTGGATCAAGACGTTT	CATWDGWGSDWIKTF
few	TRGV2	TRGJ1/TRGJ2	TGTGCCACCTGGGCCTACAAGAAGCCGAATTATTATAAGAAACTCTTT	CATWAYKKPNYYKKLF
few	TRGV4	TRGJ1/TRGJ2	TGTGCCACCTGGGTTCTCCGCCCCACGAAACTCTTT	CATWVLRPTKLF
-	TRGV9	TRGJ1/TRGJ2	TGTGCCTTGTGGGAGGTTAGATGTAAGAAACTCTTT	CALWEVRCKKLF
few	TRGV9	TRGJ1/TRGJ2	TGTGCCTTGTGGGATCCCAATTATTATAAGAAACTCTTT	CALWDPNYYKKLF
-	TRGV9	TRGJ1/TRGJ2	TGTGCCTTGTGGGAGGTACTAAATTATTATAAGAAACTCTTT	CALWEVLNYYKKLF
-	TRGV4	TRGJP2	TGTGCCACCTGGGAGAGGATTAGGGATTGGATCAAGACGTTT	CATWERIRDWIKTF
once	TRGV3	TRGJ1/TRGJ2	TGTGCCACCTGGGCTCGGAAATATTATTATAAGAAACTCTTT	CATWARKYYYKKLF
-	TRGV8	TRGJ1/TRGJ2	TGTGCCACCTGGAGGCCGTCGTCCTTGGTTGAGAAACTCTTT	CATWRPSSLVEKLF
few	TRGV3	TRGJ1/TRGJ2	TGTGCCACCTGGGACAGGCTAGTGGGGAAACTCTTT	CATWDRLVGKLF
-	TRGV2	TRGJ1/TRGJ2	TGTGCCACCTGGGACCGTAGCTATAAGAAACTCTTT	CATWDRSYKKLF
few	TRGV8	TRGJ1/TRGJ2	TGTGCCACCTGGGATAGGCAGCCCCACAAGAAACTCTTT	CATWDRQPHKKLF
-	TRGV5	TRGJ1/TRGJ2	TGTGCCACCTGGGACAGGATTACTTATTATAAGAAACTCTTT	CATWDRITYYKKLF
-	TRGV9	TRGJP1	TGCGCCTTGTGGGAGGTTTACACTGGTTGGTTCAAGATATTT	CALWEVYTGWFKIF
-	TRGV2	TRGJ1/TRGJ2	TGTGCCACCTGGGATAGGGGGTATAAGAAACTCTTT	CATWDRGYKKLF
-	TRGV9	TRGJP1	TGTGCCTTGTGGGAGGTTCCTGGTTGGTTCAAGATATTC	CALWEVPGWFKIF
medium-sized	TRGV8	TRGJP2	TGTGCCACCTGGGAGAGTAGTGATTGGATCAAGACGTTT	CATWESSDWIKTF
few	TRGV4	TRGJ1/TRGJ2	TGTGCCACCTGGGATGGGCCTTTGAAACTCTTT	CATWDGPLKLF
few	TRGV4	TRGJ1/TRGJ2	TGTGCCACCTGGGATGGAGAGGGTTATAAGAAACTCTTT	CATWDGEGYKKLF
-	TRGV5	TRGJ1/TRGJ2	TGTGCCACCTGGGACACAGCGAATTATTATAAGAAACTCTTT	CATWDTANYYKKLF
few	TRGV2	TRGJ1/TRGJ2	TGTGCCACCTGGGATTATGGTAACCTGAATTATTATAAGAAACTCTTT	CATWDYGNLNYYKKLF
-	TRGV3	TRGJ1/TRGJ2	TGTGCCACCTGGGACTTAAGGGGTAATTATTATAAGAAACTCTTT	CATWDLRGNYYKKLF
-	TRGV5	TRGJ1/TRGJ2	TGTGCCACCTGGGACAGCCTCCTTAAGAAACTCTTT	CATWDSLLKKLF
-	TRGV3	TRGJ1/TRGJ2	TGTGCCACCTGGGACATAAAGAAACTGTTT	CATWDIKKLF
-	TRGV9	TRGJP1	TGTGCCTTGTGGGAGGTGCGGGGGGATACCACTGGTTGGTTCAAGATATTT	CALWEVRGDTTGWFKIF
few	TRGV2	TRGJ1/TRGJ2	TGTGCCACCTGGGACGGTCGTAGTTATTATAAGAAACTCTTT	CATWDGRSYYKKLF
medium-sized	TRGV5	TRGJ1/TRGJ2	TGTGCCACCTGGGACAGGCGGGAGAAACTCTTT	CATWDRREKLF
few	TRGV9	TRGJ1/TRGJ2	TGTGCCTTGTGGGGGCCCTATTATAAGAAACTCTTT	CALWGPYYKKLF